The clone carrying this T cell receptor beta chain has only a few counts. The target antigen is unknown. The entry originates in a study of T-cell memory formation after mild COVID-19. Using its own MiXCR run on the 5' RACE reads, TCRdb lists one record per CDR3 protein. The table has under 300,000 distinct CDR3 sequences, under 8.5% seen once. In germline, CDR1 is SEHNR, CDR2 FQNEAQ (reference sequence). The CDR3 has 14 amino acids. Unmatched junction bases numbered 6, after V lost 5 bases and J lost 5 bases. Points from the study as a whole: The main location of contracting CD4+ clones was CM and EM, and that of contracting CD8+ clones was EMRA.

The V and J genes are TRBV7-9 and TRBJ1-1; 9 positions match TRBD1. The material sequenced was PBMCs or a T cell subset sorted from them (not recorded which). The receptor was derived from a man aged 18 to 29 who had mild COVID-19 (a few samples of this study predate the infection). Cell type and time point are not known. The CDR3 loop reads CASSRDRGTTEAFF. The DNA of the CDR3 is TGTGCCAGCAGCAGAGACAGGGGGACAACTGAAGCTTTCTTT.